The sequence of this T cell receptor (beta chain) was determined in a study of graft-versus-host responses after intestinal transplantation. The V gene's germline CDR1 is SGHTA and CDR2 FQGTGA. This CDR3 has 18 amino acids. Deletions cut 2 bases from V and 7 bases from J, with 26 bases between. This table comes from immunoSEQ multiplex PCR, and its TCRdb copy is limited to in-frame clones, with some not included. Altogether about 40,000 clones are present, 91% being singletons, with the ten largest covering around 2.5%. This clone was observed once. The rearrangement uses TRBV7-3 and TRBJ1-1; possible D gene TRBD1, 5 bases. The sequences come from PBMCs, collected 300 to 330 days after intestinal transplant. This sequence originates from a human patient who received an intestinal transplant, so some T cells may come from the graft donor. CDR3 amino acids: CASSLQPVSGHPFGEAFF. The CDR3 DNA follows: TGTGCCAGCAGCTTACAACCTGTCTCTGGACATCCTTTCGGTGAAGCTTTCTTT.